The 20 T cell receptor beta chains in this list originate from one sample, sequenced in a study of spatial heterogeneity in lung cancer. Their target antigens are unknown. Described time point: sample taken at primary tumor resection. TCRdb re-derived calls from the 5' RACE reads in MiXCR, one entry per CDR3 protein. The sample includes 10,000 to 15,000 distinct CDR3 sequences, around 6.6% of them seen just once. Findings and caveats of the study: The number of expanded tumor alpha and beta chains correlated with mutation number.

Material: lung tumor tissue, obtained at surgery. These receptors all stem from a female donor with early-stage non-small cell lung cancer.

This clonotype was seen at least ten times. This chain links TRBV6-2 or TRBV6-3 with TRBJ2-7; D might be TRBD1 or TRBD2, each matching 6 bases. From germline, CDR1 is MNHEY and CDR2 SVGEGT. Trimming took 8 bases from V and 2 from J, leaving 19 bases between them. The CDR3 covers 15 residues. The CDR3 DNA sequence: TGTGCCAGCCAAGATATGCCGGGGGCTACCTACGAGCAGTACTTC. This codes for CASQDMPGATYEQYF.

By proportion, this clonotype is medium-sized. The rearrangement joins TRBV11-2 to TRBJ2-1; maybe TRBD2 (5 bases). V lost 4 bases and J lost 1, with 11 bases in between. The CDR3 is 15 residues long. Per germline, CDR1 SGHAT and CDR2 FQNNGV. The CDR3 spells CASSSPRGSYNEQFF. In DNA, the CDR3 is TGTGCCAGCAGCTCCCCGCGAGGGTCCTACAATGAGCAGTTCTTC.

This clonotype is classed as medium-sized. CDR3 in DNA: TGCGCCAGCAGCCAAGATGGGCTAGCGGGAGTCGGCGGGGAGCTGTTTTTT. This translates into CASSQDGLAGVGGELFF. The gene calls are TRBV4-3 and TRBJ2-2, with 10 bases fitting TRBD2. V dropped 0 bases and J dropped 7; count of bases not matched to a gene: 8. CDR1 and CDR2 from the germline V gene are LGHNA and YSLEER. This CDR3 has 17 residues.

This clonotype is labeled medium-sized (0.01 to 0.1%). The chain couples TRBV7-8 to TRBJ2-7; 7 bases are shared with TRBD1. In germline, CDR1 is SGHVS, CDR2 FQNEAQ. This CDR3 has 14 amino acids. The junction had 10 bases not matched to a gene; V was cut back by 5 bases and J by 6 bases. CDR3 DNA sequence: TGTGCCAGCAGCCTTCAGACAGGGCGCAGCGAGCAGTACTTC. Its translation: CASSLQTGRSEQYF.

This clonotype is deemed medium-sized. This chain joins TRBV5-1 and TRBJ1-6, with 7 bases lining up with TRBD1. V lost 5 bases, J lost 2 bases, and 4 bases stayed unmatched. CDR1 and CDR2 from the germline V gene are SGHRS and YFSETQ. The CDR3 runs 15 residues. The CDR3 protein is CASREGTAYNSPLHF. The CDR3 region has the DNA TGCGCCAGCAGGGAGGGGACAGCCTATAATTCACCCCTCCACTTT.

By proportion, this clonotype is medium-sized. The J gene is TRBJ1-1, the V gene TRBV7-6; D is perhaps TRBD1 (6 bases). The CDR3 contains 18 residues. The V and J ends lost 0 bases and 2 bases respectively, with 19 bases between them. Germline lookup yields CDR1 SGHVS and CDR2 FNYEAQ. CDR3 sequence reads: CASSLADLGAGTNTEAFF. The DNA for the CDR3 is TGTGCCAGCAGCTTAGCCGATTTGGGGGCGGGTACTAACACTGAAGCTTTCTTT.

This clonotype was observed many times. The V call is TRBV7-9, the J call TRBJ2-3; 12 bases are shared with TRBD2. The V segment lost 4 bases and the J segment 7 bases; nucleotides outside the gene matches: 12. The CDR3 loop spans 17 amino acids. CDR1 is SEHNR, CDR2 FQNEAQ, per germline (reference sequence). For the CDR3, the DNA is TGTGCCAGCAGCTACTCCGGGACTAGCGGGCAAATGAATACGCAGTATTTT. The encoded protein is CASSYSGTSGQMNTQYF.

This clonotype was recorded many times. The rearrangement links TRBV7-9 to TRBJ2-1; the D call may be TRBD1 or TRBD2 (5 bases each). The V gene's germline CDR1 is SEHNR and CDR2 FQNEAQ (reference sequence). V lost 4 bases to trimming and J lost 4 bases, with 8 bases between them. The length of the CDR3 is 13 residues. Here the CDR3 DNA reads TGTGCCAGCAGCTGGGGGACGTACAATGAGCAGTTCTTC. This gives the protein CASSWGTYNEQFF.

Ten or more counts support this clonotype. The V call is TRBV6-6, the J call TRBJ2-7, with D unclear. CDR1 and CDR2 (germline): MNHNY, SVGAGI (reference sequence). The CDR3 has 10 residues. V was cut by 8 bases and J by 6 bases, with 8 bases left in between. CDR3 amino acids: CASGLLEQYF. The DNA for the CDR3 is TGTGCCAGCGGCCTCCTCGAGCAGTACTTC.

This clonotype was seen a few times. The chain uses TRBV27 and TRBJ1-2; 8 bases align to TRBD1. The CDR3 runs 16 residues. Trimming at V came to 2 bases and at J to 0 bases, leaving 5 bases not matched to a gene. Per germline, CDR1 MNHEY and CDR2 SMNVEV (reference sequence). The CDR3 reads CASSLVGQASNYGYTF. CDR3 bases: TGTGCCAGCAGTTTAGTGGGACAGGCCTCTAACTATGGCTACACCTTC.

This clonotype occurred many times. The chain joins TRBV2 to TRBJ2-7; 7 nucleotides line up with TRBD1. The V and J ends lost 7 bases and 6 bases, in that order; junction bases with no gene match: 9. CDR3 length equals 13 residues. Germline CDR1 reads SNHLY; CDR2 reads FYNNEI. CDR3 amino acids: CASTGQLFAEQYF. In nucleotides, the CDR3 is TGTGCCAGCACGGGACAGTTATTCGCCGAGCAGTACTTC. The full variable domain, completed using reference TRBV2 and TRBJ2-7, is EPEVTQTPSHQVTQMGQEVILRCVPISNHLYFYWYRQILGQKVEFLVSFYNNEISEKSEIFDDQFSVERPDGSNFTLKIRSTKLEDSAMYFCASTGQLFAEQYFGPGTRLTVT.

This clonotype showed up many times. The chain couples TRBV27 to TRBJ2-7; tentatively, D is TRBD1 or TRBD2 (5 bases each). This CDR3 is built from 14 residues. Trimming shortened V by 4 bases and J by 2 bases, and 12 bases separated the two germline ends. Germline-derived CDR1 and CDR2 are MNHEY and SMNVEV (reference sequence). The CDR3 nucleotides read TGTGCCAGCAGTTACCGGGACCCTACCTACGAGCAGTACTTC. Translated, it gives CASSYRDPTYEQYF.

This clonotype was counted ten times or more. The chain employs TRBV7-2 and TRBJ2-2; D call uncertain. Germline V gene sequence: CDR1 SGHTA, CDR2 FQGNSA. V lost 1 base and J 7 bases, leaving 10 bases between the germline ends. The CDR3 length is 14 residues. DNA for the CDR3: TGTGCCAGCAGCTTAGGGAGAACTGGCGGGGAGCTGTTTTTT. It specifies CASSLGRTGGELFF. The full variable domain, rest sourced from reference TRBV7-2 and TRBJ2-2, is GAGVSQSPSNKVTEKGKDVELRCDPISGHTALYWYRQSLGQGLEFLIYFQGNSAPDKSGLPSDRFSAERTGGSVSTLTIQRTQQEDSAVYLCASSLGRTGGELFFGEGSRLTVL.

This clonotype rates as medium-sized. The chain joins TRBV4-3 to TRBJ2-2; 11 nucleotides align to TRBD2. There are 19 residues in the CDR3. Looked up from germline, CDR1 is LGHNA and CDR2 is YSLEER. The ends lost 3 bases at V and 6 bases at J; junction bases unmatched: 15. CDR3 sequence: CASSQNPPSGRLLAGELFF. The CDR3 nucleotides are TGCGCCAGCAGCCAGAACCCCCCTAGCGGGAGGCTGTTAGCCGGGGAGCTGTTTTTT.

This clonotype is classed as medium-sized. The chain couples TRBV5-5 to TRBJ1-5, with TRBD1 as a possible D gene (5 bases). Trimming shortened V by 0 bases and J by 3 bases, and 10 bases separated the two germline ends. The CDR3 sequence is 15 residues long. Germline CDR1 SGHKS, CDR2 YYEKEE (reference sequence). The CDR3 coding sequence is TGTGCCAGCAGCTTGGTGGCAGGGCCCAATCAGCCCCAGCATTTT. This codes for CASSLVAGPNQPQHF.

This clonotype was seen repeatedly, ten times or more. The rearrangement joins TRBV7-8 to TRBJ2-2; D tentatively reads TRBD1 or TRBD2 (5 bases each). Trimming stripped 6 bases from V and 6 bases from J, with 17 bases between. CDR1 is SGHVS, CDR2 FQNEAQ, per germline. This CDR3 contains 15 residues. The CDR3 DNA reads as TGTGCCAGCAGTAACGGATCTCGGGGCGCCGGGGAGCTGTTTTTT. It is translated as CASSNGSRGAGELFF.

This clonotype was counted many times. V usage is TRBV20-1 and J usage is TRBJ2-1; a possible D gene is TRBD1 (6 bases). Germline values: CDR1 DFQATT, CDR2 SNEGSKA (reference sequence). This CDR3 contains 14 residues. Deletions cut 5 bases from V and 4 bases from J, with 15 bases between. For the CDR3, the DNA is TGCAGTGCTCCAGACAGGCACGGATACAATGAGCAGTTCTTC. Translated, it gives CSAPDRHGYNEQFF.

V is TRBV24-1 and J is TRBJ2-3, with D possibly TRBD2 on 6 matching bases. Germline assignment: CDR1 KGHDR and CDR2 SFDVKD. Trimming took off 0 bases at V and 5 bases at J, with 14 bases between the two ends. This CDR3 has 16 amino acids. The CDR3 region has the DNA TGTGCCACCAGTGATTTGCAGTTCGGGGGAGGAGATACGCAGTATTTT. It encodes CATSDLQFGGGDTQYF.

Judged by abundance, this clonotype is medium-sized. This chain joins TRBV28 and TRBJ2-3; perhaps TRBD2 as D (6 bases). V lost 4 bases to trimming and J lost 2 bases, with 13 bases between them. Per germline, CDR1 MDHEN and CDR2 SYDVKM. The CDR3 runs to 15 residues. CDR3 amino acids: CASSSRREPTDTQYF. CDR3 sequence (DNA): TGTGCCAGCAGTTCCCGTCGGGAGCCCACAGATACGCAGTATTTT.

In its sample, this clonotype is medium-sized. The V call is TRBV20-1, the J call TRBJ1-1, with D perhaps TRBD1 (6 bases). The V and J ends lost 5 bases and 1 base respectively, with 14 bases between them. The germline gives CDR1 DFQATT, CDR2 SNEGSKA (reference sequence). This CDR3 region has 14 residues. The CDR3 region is CSAPVGASNTEAFF. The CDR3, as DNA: TGCAGTGCTCCTGTGGGGGCTTCGAACACTGAAGCTTTCTTT.